This TCR beta chain originates from a study of T cell changes during pregnancy in multiple sclerosis. The data were produced by immunoSEQ multiplex PCR, yet TCRdb's version contains in-frame clones alone and is incomplete. The sample consists of about 60,000 clones, approximately 90% of them appearing once. Trimming stripped 6 bases from V and 0 bases from J, with 12 bases between. The CDR3 runs 13 residues. Germline V lookup: CDR1 SQVTM, CDR2 ANQGSEA. This rearrangement joins TRBV29-1 to TRBJ2-7, with a weak D call TRBD2 (5 bases). The origin of this receptor is a female donor with multiple sclerosis, enrolled in a pregnancy study. This specimen was CD4+ T cells from peripheral blood mononuclear cells, taken in the second trimester of pregnancy. CDR3 sequence: CSVARRHSYEQYF. CDR3 bases: TGCAGCGTGGCAAGGAGGCACTCCTACGAGCAGTACTTC.